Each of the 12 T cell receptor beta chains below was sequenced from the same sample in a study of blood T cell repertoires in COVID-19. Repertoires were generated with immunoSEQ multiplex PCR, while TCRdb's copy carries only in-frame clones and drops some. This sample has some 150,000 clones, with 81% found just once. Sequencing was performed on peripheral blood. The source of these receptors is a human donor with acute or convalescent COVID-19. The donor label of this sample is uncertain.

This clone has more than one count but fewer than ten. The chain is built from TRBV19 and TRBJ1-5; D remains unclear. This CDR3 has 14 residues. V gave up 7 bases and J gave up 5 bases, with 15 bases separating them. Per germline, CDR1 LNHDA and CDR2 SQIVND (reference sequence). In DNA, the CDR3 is TGTGCCAGTACGGAGGGAGGCGGGGATCAGCCCCAGCATTTT. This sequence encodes CASTEGGGDQPQHF.

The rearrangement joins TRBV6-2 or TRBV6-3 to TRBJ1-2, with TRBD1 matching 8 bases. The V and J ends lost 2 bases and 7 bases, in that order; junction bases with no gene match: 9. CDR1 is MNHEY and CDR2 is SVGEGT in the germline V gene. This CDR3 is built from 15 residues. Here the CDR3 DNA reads TGTGCCAGCAGTTACGAGGGCAGGGGGCGAGGTGGCTACACCTTC. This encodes CASSYEGRGRGGYTF.

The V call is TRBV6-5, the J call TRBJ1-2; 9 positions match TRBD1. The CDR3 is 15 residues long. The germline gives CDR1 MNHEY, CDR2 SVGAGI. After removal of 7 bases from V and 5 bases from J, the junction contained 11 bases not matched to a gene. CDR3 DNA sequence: TGTGCCAGCATACAAGGGACAGGGCAGGAATATGGCTACACCTTC. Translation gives CASIQGTGQEYGYTF.

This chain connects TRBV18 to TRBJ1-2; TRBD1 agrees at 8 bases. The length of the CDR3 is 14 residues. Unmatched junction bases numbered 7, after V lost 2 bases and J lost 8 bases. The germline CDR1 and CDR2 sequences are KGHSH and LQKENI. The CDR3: CASSPWAGGEGYTF. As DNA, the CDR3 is TGTGCCAGCTCACCATGGGCAGGGGGCGAGGGCTACACCTTC.

The CDR3 coding sequence is TGCGCCAGCAGCCAAGAAAGAGAGGATCGCTACACCTTC. This encodes CASSQEREDRYTF. The V gene is TRBV4-1, the J gene TRBJ1-2; D is ambiguous. This CDR3 has 13 amino acids. CDR1 and CDR2 (germline): MGHRA, YSYEKL. Trimming left V 0 bases short and J 9 bases short, with 11 bases between.

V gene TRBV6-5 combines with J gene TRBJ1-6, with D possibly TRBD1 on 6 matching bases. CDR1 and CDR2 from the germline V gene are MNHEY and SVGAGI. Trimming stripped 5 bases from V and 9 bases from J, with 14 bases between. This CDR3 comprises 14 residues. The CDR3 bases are TGTGCCAGCAGTCTCGGACAGTCCGCTTCACCCCTCCACTTT. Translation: CASSLGQSASPLHF.

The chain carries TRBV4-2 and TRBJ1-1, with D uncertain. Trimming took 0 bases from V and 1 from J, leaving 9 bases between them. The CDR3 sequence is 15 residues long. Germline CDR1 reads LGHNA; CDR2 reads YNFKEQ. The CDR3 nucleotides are TGTGCCAGCAGCCAAGAAAGAAGCTGGAACACTGAAGCTTTCTTT. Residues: CASSQERSWNTEAFF.

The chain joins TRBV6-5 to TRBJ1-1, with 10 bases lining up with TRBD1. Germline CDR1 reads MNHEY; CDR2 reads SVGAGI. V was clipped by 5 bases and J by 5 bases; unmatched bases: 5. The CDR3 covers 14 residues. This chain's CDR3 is CASSRTGGGTEAFF. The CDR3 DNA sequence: TGTGCCAGCAGTAGGACAGGGGGAGGGACTGAAGCTTTCTTT.

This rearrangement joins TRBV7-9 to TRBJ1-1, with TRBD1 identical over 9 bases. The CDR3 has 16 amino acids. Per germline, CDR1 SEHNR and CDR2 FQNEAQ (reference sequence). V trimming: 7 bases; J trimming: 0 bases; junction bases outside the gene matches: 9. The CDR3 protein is CASNVPNRGLNTEAFF. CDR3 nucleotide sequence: TGTGCCAGCAACGTACCAAACAGGGGGCTGAACACTGAAGCTTTCTTT.

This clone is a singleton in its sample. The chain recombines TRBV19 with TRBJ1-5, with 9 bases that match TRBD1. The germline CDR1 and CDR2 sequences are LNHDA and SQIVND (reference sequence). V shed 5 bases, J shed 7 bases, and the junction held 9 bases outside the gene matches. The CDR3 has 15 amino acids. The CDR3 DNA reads TGTGCCAGTAGTCCGATCGACAGGGGGGACCAGCCCCAGCATTTT. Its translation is CASSPIDRGDQPQHF.

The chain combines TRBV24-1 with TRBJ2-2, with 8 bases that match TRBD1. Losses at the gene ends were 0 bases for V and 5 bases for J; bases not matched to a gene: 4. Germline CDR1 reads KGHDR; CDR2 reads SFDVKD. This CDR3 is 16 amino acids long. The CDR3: CATSDLGQGVTGELFF. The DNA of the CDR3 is TGTGCCACCAGTGATTTGGGACAGGGAGTTACCGGGGAGCTGTTTTTT.

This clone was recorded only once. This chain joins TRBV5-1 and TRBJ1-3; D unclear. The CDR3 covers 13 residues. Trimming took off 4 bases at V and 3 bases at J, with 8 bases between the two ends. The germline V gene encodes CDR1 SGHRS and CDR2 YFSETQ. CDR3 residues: CASSVTDGNTIYF. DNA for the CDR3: TGCGCCAGCAGCGTGACTGATGGAAACACCATATATTTT.